The following is a T cell receptor beta chain sequence with its context. Trimming removed 2 bases from V and 2 bases from J; junction bases left unmatched: 8. The CDR3 extends over 15 amino acids. Germline CDR1 and CDR2: SQVTM and ANQGSEA. This entry comes from a study of technical replicates of blood from four donors. Profiled with immunoSEQ multiplex PCR; TCRdb holds only in-frame clones, not every one. The profile shows under 95,000 clones, 90% to 95% of them singletons. The material sequenced was T cells isolated from PBMCs. The chain is built from TRBV29-1 and TRBJ2-7; 8 bases map to TRBD2. The receptor comes from a human donor in good health. Some clones in this sample may be carry-over from other donors' samples. The CDR3 DNA reads TGCAGCGTTGAACTAACGGGAGGGCTTCCCTACGAGCAGTACTTC. Its translation: CSVELTGGLPYEQYF.